Here is one T cell receptor (beta chain) with its context. The sample originates from a study of blood T cell repertoires in COVID-19. Whole-study context: The samples span acute and convalescent COVID-19 from the United States, Italy and Spain.

The length of the CDR3 is 16 residues. V shed 5 bases and J shed 8 bases, with 19 bases lying between them. Germline-derived CDR1 and CDR2 are MDHEN and SYDVKM. Cohort allocation depended upon clinical history that participants reported. All exposed participants met a person with COVID-19 within 2 weeks before entering the study. As originally analysed: Estimation of nucleated cell counts relied on the amplification of reference gene primers. Clones were read by immunoSEQ multiplex PCR, and TCRdb kept only the in-frame ones, dropping some. V, J and clone size derive from that table, while D and trimming were established from the DNA sequence. The sample lists 300,000 to 450,000 clones, 88% occurring once.

This receptor was taken from a woman under 40 who had been exposed to COVID-19. The V and J genes are TRBV28 and TRBJ1-6; maybe TRBD1 (5 bases). Sequenced sample: PBMCs or T cells enriched from blood (not recorded which). The chain's CDR3 is CASSAPGPGLDSPLHF. The DNA for the CDR3 is TGTGCCAGCAGTGCCCCGGGTCCAGGGCTTGATTCACCCCTCCACTTT.